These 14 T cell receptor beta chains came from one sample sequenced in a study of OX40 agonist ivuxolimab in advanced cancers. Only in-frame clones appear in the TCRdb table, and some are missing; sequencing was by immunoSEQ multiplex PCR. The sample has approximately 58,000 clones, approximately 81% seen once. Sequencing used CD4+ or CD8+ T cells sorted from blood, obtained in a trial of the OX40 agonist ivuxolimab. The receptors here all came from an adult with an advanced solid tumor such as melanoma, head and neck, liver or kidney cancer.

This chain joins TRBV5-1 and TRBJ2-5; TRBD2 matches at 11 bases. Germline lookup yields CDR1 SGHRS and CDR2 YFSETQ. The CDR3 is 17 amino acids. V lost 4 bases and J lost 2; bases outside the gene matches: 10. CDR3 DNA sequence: TGCGCCAGCAGCGATACCCCAATAGCGGGGGGGCAAGAGACCCAGTACTTC. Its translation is CASSDTPIAGGQETQYF.

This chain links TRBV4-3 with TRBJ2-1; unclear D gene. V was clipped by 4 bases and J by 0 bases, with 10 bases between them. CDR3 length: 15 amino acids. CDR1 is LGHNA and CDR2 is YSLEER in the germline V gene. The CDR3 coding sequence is TGCGCCAGCAGCCGCCAGGCCACCTCCTACAATGAGCAGTTCTTC. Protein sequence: CASSRQATSYNEQFF.

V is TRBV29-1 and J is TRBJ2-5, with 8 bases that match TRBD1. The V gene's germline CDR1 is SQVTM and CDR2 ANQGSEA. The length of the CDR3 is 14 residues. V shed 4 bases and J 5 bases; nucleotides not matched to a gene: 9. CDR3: CSVGGQGAWETQYF. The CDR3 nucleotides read TGCAGCGTTGGGGGGCAGGGGGCGTGGGAGACCCAGTACTTC.

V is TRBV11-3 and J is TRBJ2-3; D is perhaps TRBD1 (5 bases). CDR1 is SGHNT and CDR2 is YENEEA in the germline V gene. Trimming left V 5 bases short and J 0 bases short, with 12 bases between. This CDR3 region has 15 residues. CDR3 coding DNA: TGTGCCAGCAGCCAGGGTCAGGTTAGCACAGATACGCAGTATTTT. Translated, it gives CASSQGQVSTDTQYF.

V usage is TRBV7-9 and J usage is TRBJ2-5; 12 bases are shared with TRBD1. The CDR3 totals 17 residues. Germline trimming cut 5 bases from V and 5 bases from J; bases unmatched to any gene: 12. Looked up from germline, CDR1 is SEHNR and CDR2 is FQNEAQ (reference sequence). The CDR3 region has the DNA TGTGCCAGCAGCCAGGGACAGGGGGCTTCGGTGGTGGAGACCCAGTACTTC. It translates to CASSQGQGASVVETQYF.

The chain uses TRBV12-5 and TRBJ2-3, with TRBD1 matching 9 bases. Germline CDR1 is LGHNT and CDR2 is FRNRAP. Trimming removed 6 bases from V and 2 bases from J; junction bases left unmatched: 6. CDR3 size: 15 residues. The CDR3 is CASGTGQGNTDTQYF. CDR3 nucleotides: TGTGCTAGTGGGACGGGACAGGGTAACACAGATACGCAGTATTTT.

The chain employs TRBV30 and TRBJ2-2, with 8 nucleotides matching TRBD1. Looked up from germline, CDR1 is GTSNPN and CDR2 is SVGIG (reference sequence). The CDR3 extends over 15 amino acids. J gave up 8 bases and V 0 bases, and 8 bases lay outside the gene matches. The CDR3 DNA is TGTGCCTGGAGTGTAGGGGACAGGAGGGCGGGGGAGCTGTTTTTT. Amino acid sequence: CAWSVGDRRAGELFF. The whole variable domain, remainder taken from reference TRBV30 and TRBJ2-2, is SQTIHQWPATLVQPVGSPLSLECTVEGTSNPNLYWYRQAAGRGLQLLFYSVGIGQISSEVPQNLSASRPQDRQFILSSKKLLLSDSGFYLCAWSVGDRRAGELFFGEGSRLTVL.

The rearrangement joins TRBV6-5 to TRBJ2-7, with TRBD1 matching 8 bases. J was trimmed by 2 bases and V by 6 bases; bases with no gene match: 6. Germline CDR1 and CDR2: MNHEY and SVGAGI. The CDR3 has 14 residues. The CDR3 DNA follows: TGTGCCAGCAGCCGGGACAGGCTCACCTACGAGCAGTACTTC. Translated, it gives CASSRDRLTYEQYF.

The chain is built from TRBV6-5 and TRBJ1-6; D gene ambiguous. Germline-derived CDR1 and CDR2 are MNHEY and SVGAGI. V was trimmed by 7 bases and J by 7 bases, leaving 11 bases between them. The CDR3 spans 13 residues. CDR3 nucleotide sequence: TGTGCCAGCACCCGGGCCCCAAATTCACCCCTCCACTTT. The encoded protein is CASTRAPNSPLHF.

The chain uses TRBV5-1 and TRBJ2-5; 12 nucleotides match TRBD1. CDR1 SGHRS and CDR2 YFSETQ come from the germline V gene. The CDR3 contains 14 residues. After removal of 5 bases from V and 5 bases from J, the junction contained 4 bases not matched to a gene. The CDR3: CASRAGQGAETQYF. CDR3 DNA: TGCGCCAGCAGGGCGGGACAGGGGGCTGAGACCCAGTACTTC.

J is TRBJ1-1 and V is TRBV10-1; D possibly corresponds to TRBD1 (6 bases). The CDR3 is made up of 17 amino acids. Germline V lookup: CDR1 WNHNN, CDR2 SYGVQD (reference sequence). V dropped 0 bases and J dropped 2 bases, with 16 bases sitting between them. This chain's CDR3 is CASSESTGNRGNTEAFF. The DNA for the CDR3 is TGCGCCAGCAGTGAGTCAACAGGGAATAGGGGCAACACTGAAGCTTTCTTT.

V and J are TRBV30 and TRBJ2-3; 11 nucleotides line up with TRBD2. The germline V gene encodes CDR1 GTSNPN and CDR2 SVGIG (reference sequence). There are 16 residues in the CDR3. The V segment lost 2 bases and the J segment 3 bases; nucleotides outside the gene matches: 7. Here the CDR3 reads CAWSNSGGAPTDTQYF. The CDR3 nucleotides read TGTGCCTGGAGTAATAGCGGGGGGGCCCCAACAGATACGCAGTATTTT. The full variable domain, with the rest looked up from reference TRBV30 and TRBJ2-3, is SQTIHQWPATLVQPVGSPLSLECTVEGTSNPNLYWYRQAAGRGLQLLFYSVGIGQISSEVPQNLSASRPQDRQFILSSKKLLLSDSGFYLCAWSNSGGAPTDTQYFGPGTRLTVL.

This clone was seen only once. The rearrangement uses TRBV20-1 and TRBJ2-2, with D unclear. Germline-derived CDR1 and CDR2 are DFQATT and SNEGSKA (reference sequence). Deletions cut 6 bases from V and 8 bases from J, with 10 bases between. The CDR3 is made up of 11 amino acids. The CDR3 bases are TGCAGTGCCCTTGGGCCGGGGGAGCTGTTTTTT. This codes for CSALGPGELFF.

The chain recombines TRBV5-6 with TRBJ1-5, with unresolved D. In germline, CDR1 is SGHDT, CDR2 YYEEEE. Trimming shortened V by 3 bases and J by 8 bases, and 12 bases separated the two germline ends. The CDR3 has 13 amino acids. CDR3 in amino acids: CASSSGRSEPQHF. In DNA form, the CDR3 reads TGTGCCAGCAGCTCAGGCAGGTCGGAGCCCCAGCATTTT.